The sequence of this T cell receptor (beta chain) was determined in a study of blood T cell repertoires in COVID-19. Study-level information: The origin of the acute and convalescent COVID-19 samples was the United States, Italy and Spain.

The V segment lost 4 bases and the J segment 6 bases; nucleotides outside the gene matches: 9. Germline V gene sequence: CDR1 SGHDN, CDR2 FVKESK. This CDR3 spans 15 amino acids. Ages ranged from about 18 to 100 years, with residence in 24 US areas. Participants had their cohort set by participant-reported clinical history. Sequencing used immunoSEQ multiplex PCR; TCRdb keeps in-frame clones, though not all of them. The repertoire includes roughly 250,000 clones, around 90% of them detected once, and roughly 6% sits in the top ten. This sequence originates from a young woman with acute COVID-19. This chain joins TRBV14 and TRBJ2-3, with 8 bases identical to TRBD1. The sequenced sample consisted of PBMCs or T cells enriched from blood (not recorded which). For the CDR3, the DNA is TGTGCCAGCAGCCTTACAGGGGGAGGCCTTGATACGCAGTATTTT. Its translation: CASSLTGGGLDTQYF.